A selection of T cell receptor beta chains follows, all from one sample in a study of T cells in localized non-small cell lung cancer. This table comes from immunoSEQ multiplex PCR, and its TCRdb copy is limited to in-frame clones, with some not included. The sample lists over 2,500 clones; 30% to 40% were seen once. Sample: normal lung tissue next to the tumor, taken before any cancer treatment. These receptors originate from a man aged 40 to 70 with stage I lung adenocarcinoma. Each CDR3 is given with its conserved first and last residue. Fields, in order: J gene, V gene, D gene, clone size, CDR3 protein, CDR3 DNA. D genes are given only for firm matches. Clone size, where shown, is once, few, many, or a class for clones that have expanded.

j_call: TRBJ2-5; v_call: TRBV14; d_call: TRBD2; clone_size: .; cdr3_aa: CASSHLLAGKETQYF; cdr3_nt: TGTGCCAGCAGCCATCTCCTAGCGGGGAAAGAGACCCAGTACTTC
j_call: TRBJ1-4; v_call: TRBV1; d_call: .; clone_size: medium-sized; cdr3_aa: CASSQPRQIFNEKLFF; cdr3_nt: TGCGCCAGCAGCCAACCTCGGCAGATCTTTAATGAAAAACTGTTTTTT
j_call: TRBJ1-1; v_call: TRBV19; d_call: .; clone_size: .; cdr3_aa: CASRLRQNTEAFF; cdr3_nt: TGTGCCAGCAGGTTAAGACAGAACACTGAAGCTTTCTTT
j_call: TRBJ1-4; v_call: TRBV6-8; d_call: .; clone_size: few; cdr3_aa: CASSYSGTADEKLFF; cdr3_nt: TGTGCCAGCAGTTACTCGGGCACCGCTGATGAAAAACTGTTTTTT
j_call: TRBJ2-5; v_call: TRBV29-1; d_call: .; clone_size: few; cdr3_aa: CSVGQLKETQYF; cdr3_nt: TGCAGCGTTGGGCAATTAAAAGAGACCCAGTACTTC
j_call: TRBJ2-3; v_call: TRBV9; d_call: TRBD1; clone_size: few; cdr3_aa: CASTRTGELHTDTQYF; cdr3_nt: TGTGCCAGCACCAGGACAGGAGAGTTACACACAGATACGCAGTATTTT
j_call: TRBJ1-2; v_call: TRBV15; d_call: .; clone_size: .; cdr3_aa: CATSSGRGRLYGYTF; cdr3_nt: TGTGCCACCAGCAGTGGGAGGGGTAGACTCTATGGCTACACCTTC
j_call: TRBJ2-1; v_call: TRBV11-3; d_call: TRBD2; clone_size: few; cdr3_aa: CASSPHPGTSDNEQFF; cdr3_nt: TGTGCCAGCAGCCCCCATCCCGGGACTAGCGACAATGAGCAGTTCTTC
j_call: TRBJ1-5; v_call: TRBV28; d_call: .; clone_size: once; cdr3_aa: CASLGGAEWRQPQHF; cdr3_nt: TGTGCCAGCTTGGGCGGGGCAGAATGGCGCCAGCCCCAGCATTTT
j_call: TRBJ1-2; v_call: TRBV7-4; d_call: .; clone_size: medium-sized; cdr3_aa: CASSLQTNYGYTF; cdr3_nt: TGTGCCAGCAGCCTTCAGACTAACTATGGCTACACCTTC
j_call: TRBJ2-1; v_call: TRBV11-3; d_call: TRBD2; clone_size: .; cdr3_aa: CASSPGVAGGNEQFF; cdr3_nt: TGTGCCAGCAGCCCCGGGGTAGCGGGGGGTAATGAGCAGTTCTTC
j_call: TRBJ1-1; v_call: TRBV5-1; d_call: .; clone_size: .; cdr3_aa: CASSLGHQRTNTEAFF; cdr3_nt: TGCGCCAGCAGCTTGGGGCACCAACGGACGAACACTGAAGCTTTCTTT
j_call: TRBJ2-1; v_call: TRBV30; d_call: .; clone_size: .; cdr3_aa: CAWSPIIREQFF; cdr3_nt: TGTGCCTGGAGCCCTATTATCCGTGAGCAGTTCTTC
j_call: TRBJ2-3; v_call: TRBV19; d_call: TRBD2; clone_size: .; cdr3_aa: CASKSARTSGGNGPDTQYF; cdr3_nt: TGTGCCAGTAAATCCGCTCGGACTAGCGGGGGGAACGGCCCAGATACGCAGTATTTT
j_call: TRBJ2-7; v_call: TRBV1; d_call: .; clone_size: few; cdr3_aa: CASSPRQGQRYEQYF; cdr3_nt: TGCGCCAGCAGCCCCCGACAGGGTCAGAGGTACGAGCAGTACTTC
j_call: TRBJ2-7; v_call: TRBV11-3; d_call: .; clone_size: .; cdr3_aa: CASALGVGDTSTEQYF; cdr3_nt: TGTGCCAGCGCATTGGGCGTGGGGGACACGTCTACGGAGCAGTACTTC
j_call: TRBJ2-1; v_call: TRBV19; d_call: TRBD2; clone_size: .; cdr3_aa: CASSIGGAFRNEQFF; cdr3_nt: TGTGCCAGTAGTATCGGGGGGGCCTTTAGGAATGAGCAGTTCTTC
j_call: TRBJ2-2; v_call: TRBV28; d_call: TRBD2; clone_size: few; cdr3_aa: CASSPGLAGRIGELFF; cdr3_nt: TGTGCCAGCAGTCCTGGACTAGCTGGTCGTATCGGGGAGCTGTTTTTT
j_call: TRBJ2-1; v_call: TRBV28; d_call: TRBD2; clone_size: .; cdr3_aa: CASSFGGAVEQFF; cdr3_nt: TGTGCCAGCAGTTTCGGGGGGGCGGTTGAGCAGTTCTTC
j_call: TRBJ2-7; v_call: TRBV12-5; d_call: .; clone_size: .; cdr3_aa: CASTRGRVEQYF; cdr3_nt: TGTGCCAGCACCCGGGGTCGGGTGGAGCAGTACTTC
j_call: TRBJ1-5; v_call: TRBV19; d_call: .; clone_size: .; cdr3_aa: CASKDWREMGNQPQHF; cdr3_nt: TGTGCCAGTAAAGATTGGAGGGAAATGGGCAATCAGCCCCAGCATTTT
j_call: TRBJ1-1; v_call: TRBV29-1; d_call: TRBD1; clone_size: few; cdr3_aa: CSVPGTAGATEAFF; cdr3_nt: TGCAGCGTCCCCGGGACAGCAGGAGCCACTGAAGCTTTCTTT
j_call: TRBJ2-3; v_call: TRBV9; d_call: .; clone_size: .; cdr3_aa: CASLGPTDTQYF; cdr3_nt: TGTGCCAGCCTGGGGCCCACAGATACGCAGTATTTT
j_call: TRBJ2-7; v_call: TRBV30; d_call: .; clone_size: .; cdr3_aa: CAWSVQASAEQYF; cdr3_nt: TGTGCCTGGAGTGTACAGGCTAGCGCCGAGCAGTACTTC
j_call: TRBJ1-1; v_call: TRBV6-8; d_call: .; clone_size: .; cdr3_aa: CATGGEMNTEAFF; cdr3_nt: TGTGCCACTGGGGGTGAAATGAACACTGAAGCTTTCTTT
j_call: TRBJ2-7; v_call: TRBV23-1; d_call: TRBD1; clone_size: .; cdr3_aa: CASSPLDRTGGLYEQYF; cdr3_nt: TGCGCCAGCAGTCCGCTCGATAGGACAGGGGGTCTCTACGAGCAGTACTTC
j_call: TRBJ1-1; v_call: TRBV11-3; d_call: .; clone_size: few; cdr3_aa: CASSLGQVGLTEAFF; cdr3_nt: TGTGCCAGCAGCTTGGGTCAGGTGGGGCTGACTGAAGCTTTCTTT
j_call: TRBJ2-2; v_call: TRBV6-8; d_call: TRBD2; clone_size: .; cdr3_aa: CASSYSREGTGELFF; cdr3_nt: TGTGCCAGCAGTTACTCCCGGGAGGGCACCGGGGAGCTGTTTTTT
j_call: TRBJ2-7; v_call: TRBV6-8; d_call: TRBD2; clone_size: .; cdr3_aa: CASSYGLAGEYEQYF; cdr3_nt: TGTGCCAGCAGTTACGGGTTAGCGGGAGAGTACGAGCAGTACTTC
j_call: TRBJ2-7; v_call: TRBV6-8; d_call: .; clone_size: few; cdr3_aa: CASKRGLDEQYF; cdr3_nt: TGTGCCAGCAAACGGGGATTGGACGAGCAGTACTTC
j_call: TRBJ2-7; v_call: TRBV18; d_call: .; clone_size: .; cdr3_aa: CASSLGRGVEQYF; cdr3_nt: TGTGCCAGCTCACTAGGCAGGGGAGTCGAGCAGTACTTC
j_call: TRBJ1-2; v_call: TRBV11-3; d_call: TRBD1; clone_size: medium-sized; cdr3_aa: CASSLRGLANYGYTF; cdr3_nt: TGTGCCAGCAGCCTCAGGGGGTTAGCTAACTATGGCTACACCTTC
j_call: TRBJ1-5; v_call: TRBV30; d_call: .; clone_size: .; cdr3_aa: CAWSSGTTRGQPQHF; cdr3_nt: TGTGCCTGGTCCAGCGGGACGACGCGAGGTCAGCCCCAGCATTTT
j_call: TRBJ1-2; v_call: TRBV9; d_call: .; clone_size: .; cdr3_aa: CASSGTEFPQPNYGYTF; cdr3_nt: TGTGCCAGCAGCGGAACAGAGTTCCCCCAACCAAACTATGGCTACACCTTC
j_call: TRBJ1-5; v_call: TRBV19; d_call: .; clone_size: .; cdr3_aa: CASSTRSDNQPQHF; cdr3_nt: TGTGCCAGTAGTACCCGGTCCGACAATCAGCCCCAGCATTTT
j_call: TRBJ2-3; v_call: TRBV18; d_call: .; clone_size: few; cdr3_aa: CASSPGRADTQYF; cdr3_nt: TGTGCCAGCTCACCCGGCCGGGCAGATACGCAGTATTTT
j_call: TRBJ1-5; v_call: TRBV30; d_call: TRBD1; clone_size: .; cdr3_aa: CAWSGQGDQPQHF; cdr3_nt: TGTGCCTGGAGTGGTCAGGGGGATCAGCCCCAGCATTTT
j_call: TRBJ1-2; v_call: TRBV28; d_call: TRBD1; clone_size: .; cdr3_aa: CASSSPSGQGVYGYTF; cdr3_nt: TGTGCCAGCAGTTCCCCGTCTGGACAGGGCGTCTATGGCTACACCTTC
j_call: TRBJ1-2; v_call: TRBV19; d_call: TRBD1; clone_size: .; cdr3_aa: CASRGTGANYGYTF; cdr3_nt: TGTGCCAGTAGGGGGACAGGGGCGAACTATGGCTACACCTTC
j_call: TRBJ2-2; v_call: TRBV6-8; d_call: .; clone_size: medium-sized; cdr3_aa: CASSERDTGELFF; cdr3_nt: TGTGCCAGCAGTGAGCGGGACACCGGGGAGCTGTTTTTT
j_call: TRBJ2-7; v_call: TRBV6-8; d_call: .; clone_size: medium-sized; cdr3_aa: CASSLDSRGYEQYF; cdr3_nt: TGTGCCAGCAGTTTGGACAGTAGGGGCTACGAGCAGTACTTC
j_call: TRBJ2-7; v_call: TRBV28; d_call: TRBD1; clone_size: .; cdr3_aa: CASSPGRDSEVYEQYF; cdr3_nt: TGTGCCAGCAGCCCAGGTCGGGACAGCGAAGTCTACGAGCAGTACTTC
j_call: TRBJ2-3; v_call: TRBV6-8; d_call: TRBD2; clone_size: medium-sized; cdr3_aa: CASSVTSGGADTQYF; cdr3_nt: TGTGCCAGCAGTGTTACTAGCGGGGGGGCAGATACGCAGTATTTT
j_call: TRBJ2-7; v_call: TRBV4-1; d_call: TRBD1; clone_size: few; cdr3_aa: CASSHWTGAYEQYF; cdr3_nt: TGCGCCAGCAGCCACTGGACAGGGGCCTACGAGCAGTACTTC
j_call: TRBJ1-4; v_call: TRBV23-1; d_call: .; clone_size: .; cdr3_aa: CASSSYPKTNEKLFF; cdr3_nt: TGCGCCAGCTCTTCCTACCCTAAAACTAATGAAAAACTGTTTTTT
j_call: TRBJ2-5; v_call: TRBV19; d_call: .; clone_size: few; cdr3_aa: CASTPDGGSQETQYF; cdr3_nt: TGTGCCAGTACCCCAGATGGGGGTAGCCAAGAGACCCAGTACTTC
j_call: TRBJ2-1; v_call: TRBV5-1; d_call: TRBD2; clone_size: .; cdr3_aa: CASRAGETYNEQFF; cdr3_nt: TGCGCCAGCAGGGCGGGGGAAACCTACAATGAGCAGTTCTTC
j_call: TRBJ2-3; v_call: TRBV18; d_call: .; clone_size: .; cdr3_aa: CASSLLNGESTDTQYF; cdr3_nt: TGTGCCAGCTCACTCCTAAACGGCGAGAGCACAGATACGCAGTATTTT